One and the same sample provided the 8 T cell receptor beta chains below, sequenced in a study of blood T cell repertoires in COVID-19. TCRdb's copy holds only in-frame clones and misses some; the assay was immunoSEQ multiplex PCR. The sample yields around 300,000 clones, approximately 90% seen once. What was sequenced was peripheral blood. These TCRs come from a woman aged 40 to 50 with acute or convalescent COVID-19.

The genes are TRBV28 and TRBJ1-1, with 7 nucleotides matching TRBD1. This CDR3 has 16 amino acids. Germline values: CDR1 MDHEN, CDR2 SYDVKM. After removal of 2 bases from V and 2 bases from J, the junction contained 8 bases not matched to a gene. CDR3 bases: TGTGCCAGCAGTTTAGGCCTTGGACAGGTTAACACTGAAGCTTTCTTT. Translating it yields CASSLGLGQVNTEAFF.

Only one count was recorded for this clone. The chain links TRBV10-1 to TRBJ1-2; D is perhaps TRBD1 (6 bases). The CDR3 length is 16 residues. CDR1 and CDR2 (germline): WNHNN, SYGVQD (reference sequence). V was trimmed by 3 bases and J by 6 bases, leaving 20 bases between them. CDR3 bases: TGCGCCAGCAGTGAATCCGGGACAAGGTGGCCTAATGGCTACACCTTC. Translating gives CASSESGTRWPNGYTF.

The chain carries TRBV18 and TRBJ2-5; D perhaps matches TRBD1 (6 bases). Germline CDR1 and CDR2: KGHSH and LQKENI. V lost 2 bases and J 5 bases, leaving 12 bases between the germline ends. CDR3 length: 14 residues. For the CDR3, the DNA is TGTGCCAGCTCACCAGCAGGACAGCCGGAGACCCAGTACTTC. Amino acid sequence: CASSPAGQPETQYF. The full variable domain, with the rest looked up from reference TRBV18 and TRBJ2-5, is NAGVMQNPRHLVRRRGQEARLRCSPMKGHSHVYWYRQLPEEGLKFMVYLQKENIIDESGMPKERFSAEFPKEGPSILRIQQVVRGDSAAYFCASSPAGQPETQYFGPGTRLLVL.

This clone was counted a single time. V and J are TRBV19 and TRBJ2-2, with TRBD1 matching over 10 bases. V lost 7 bases, J lost 4 bases, and 3 bases stayed unmatched. CDR1 and CDR2 from the germline V gene are LNHDA and SQIVND (reference sequence). This CDR3 comprises 14 residues. The CDR3 nucleotides are TGTGCCAGTATCAGGACAGGGGGCACCGGGGAGCTGTTTTTT. It specifies CASIRTGGTGELFF.

The V gene is TRBV5-4, the J gene TRBJ1-6, with 8 bases lining up with TRBD1. This CDR3 comprises 15 residues. V was pared by 3 bases and J by 10 bases, with 9 bases of the junction left unmatched. Per the germline V gene, CDR1 is SGHNT and CDR2 is YYREEE (reference sequence). CDR3 nucleotides: TGTGCCAGCAGCTCGGACAGGGCGATGAGATCACCCCTCCACTTT. This translates into CASSSDRAMRSPLHF.

The rearrangement links TRBV3-1 (or the pseudogene TRBV3-2) to TRBJ2-3; TRBD2 matches 7 bases. This CDR3 comprises 14 residues. In germline, CDR1 is LGHDT, CDR2 YNNKEL (reference sequence). The ends lost 3 bases at V and 8 bases at J; junction bases unmatched: 8. CDR3 coding DNA: TGTGCCAGCAGCCAGGAACTCACGGGGGGTACGCAGTATTTT. Translated, it gives CASSQELTGGTQYF.

The V and J genes are TRBV3-1 (or the pseudogene TRBV3-2) and TRBJ1-6; 7 bases agree with TRBD1. The CDR3 contains 15 residues. V shed 2 bases, J shed 6 bases, and the junction held 4 bases outside the gene matches. Germline CDR1 is LGHDT and CDR2 is YNNKEL (reference sequence). As DNA, the CDR3 is TGTGCCAGCAGCCAATTAGAGGGGGCTAATTCACCCCTCCACTTT. As protein: CASSQLEGANSPLHF.

This chain connects TRBV4-1 to TRBJ1-1; 10 positions match TRBD1. Germline assignment: CDR1 MGHRA and CDR2 YSYEKL. The length of the CDR3 is 17 residues. V trimming: 2 bases; J trimming: 3 bases; junction bases outside the gene matches: 9. CDR3 residues: CASSQPPPGQGDTEAFF. DNA of the CDR3: TGCGCCAGCAGCCAACCTCCCCCCGGACAGGGGGACACTGAAGCTTTCTTT.